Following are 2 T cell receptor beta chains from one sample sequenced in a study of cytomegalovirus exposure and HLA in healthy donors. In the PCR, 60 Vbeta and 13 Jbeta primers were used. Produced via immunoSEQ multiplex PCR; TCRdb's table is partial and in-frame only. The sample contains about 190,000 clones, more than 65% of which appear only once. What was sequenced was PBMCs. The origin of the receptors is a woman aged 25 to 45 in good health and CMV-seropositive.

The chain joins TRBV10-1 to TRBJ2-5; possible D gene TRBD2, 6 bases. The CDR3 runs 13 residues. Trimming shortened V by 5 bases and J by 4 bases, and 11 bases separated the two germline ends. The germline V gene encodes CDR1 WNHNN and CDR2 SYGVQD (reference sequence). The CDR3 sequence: CASSSGSVETQYF. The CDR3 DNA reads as TGCGCCAGCAGTAGCGGGTCGGTAGAGACCCAGTACTTC.

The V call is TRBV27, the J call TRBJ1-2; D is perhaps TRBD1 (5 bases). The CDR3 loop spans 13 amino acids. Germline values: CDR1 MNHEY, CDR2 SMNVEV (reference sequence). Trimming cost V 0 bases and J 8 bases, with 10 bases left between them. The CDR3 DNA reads TGTGCCAGCAGTTTATCGGGGGGTTTGGGCTACACCTTC. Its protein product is CASSLSGGLGYTF.